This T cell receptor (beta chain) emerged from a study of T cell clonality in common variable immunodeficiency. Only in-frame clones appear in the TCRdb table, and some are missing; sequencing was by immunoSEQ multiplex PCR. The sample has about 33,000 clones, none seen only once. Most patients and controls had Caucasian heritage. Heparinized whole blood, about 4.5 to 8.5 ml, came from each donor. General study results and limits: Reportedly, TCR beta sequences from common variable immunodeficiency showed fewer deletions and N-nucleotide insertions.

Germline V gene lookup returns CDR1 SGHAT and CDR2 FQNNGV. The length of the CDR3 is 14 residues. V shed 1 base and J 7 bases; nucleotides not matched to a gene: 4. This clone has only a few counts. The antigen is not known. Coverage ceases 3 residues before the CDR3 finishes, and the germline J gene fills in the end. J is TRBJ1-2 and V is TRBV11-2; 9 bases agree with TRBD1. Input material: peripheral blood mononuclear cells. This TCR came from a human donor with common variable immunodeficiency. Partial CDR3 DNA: TGTGCCAGCAGCTTAGGGGGACAGGGTAGTGGC. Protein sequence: CASSLGGQGSG. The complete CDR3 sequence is CASSLGGQGSGYTF. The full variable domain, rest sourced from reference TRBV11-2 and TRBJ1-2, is EAGVAQSPRYKIIEKRQSVAFWCNPISGHATLYWYQQILGQGPKLLIQFQNNGVVDDSQLPKDRFSAERLKGVDSTLKIQPAKLEDSAVYLCASSLGGQGSGYTFGSGTRLTVV.